The 10 T cell receptor beta chains listed next were all sequenced from one sample in a study of T cell responses to AZD1222 COVID-19 vaccine. The table came from immunoSEQ multiplex PCR; TCRdb's copy has only in-frame clones and leaves some out. Of about 150,000 clones listed, about nine tenths are singletons. The material sequenced was peripheral blood, taken on day 0 of AZD1222 vaccination. These receptors came from an adult in good health.

V and J are TRBV2 and TRBJ2-2, with D perhaps TRBD2 (5 bases). V was pared by 8 bases and J by 4 bases, with 14 bases between. Germline V gene data show CDR1 as SNHLY and CDR2 as FYNNEI. The CDR3 is made up of 14 amino acids. The DNA for the CDR3 is TGTGCCAGCGCGAGGGTAATTGGCACCGGGGAGCTGTTTTTT. Amino acid sequence: CASARVIGTGELFF.

This clone was counted a single time. This chain joins TRBV11-3 and TRBJ2-3, with TRBD2 matching over 11 bases. Trimming at V came to 1 base and at J to 1 base, leaving 10 bases not matched to a gene. CDR1 and CDR2 (germline): SGHNT, YENEEA. The CDR3 runs 19 residues. DNA of the CDR3: TGTGCCAGCAGCTTAGTTGGGAAACTACTAGCGGGGGGCACAGATACGCAGTATTTT. Its protein product is CASSLVGKLLAGGTDTQYF.

The rearrangement uses TRBV6-5 and TRBJ1-1; 7 nucleotides match TRBD1. J lost 2 bases, V lost 2 bases, and 2 bases had no gene match. The V gene's germline CDR1 is MNHEY and CDR2 SVGAGI. This CDR3 has 14 amino acids. The DNA of the CDR3 is TGTGCCAGCAGTTACAGGGACAGAAACACTGAAGCTTTCTTT. Translated, it gives CASSYRDRNTEAFF.

This rearrangement joins TRBV27 to TRBJ1-6, with D uncertain. CDR3 length: 17 residues. Trimming removed 2 bases from V and 10 bases from J, with 21 bases in between. Looked up from germline, CDR1 is MNHEY and CDR2 is SMNVEV (reference sequence). CDR3 sequence reads: CASSLVPGLPQLSPLHF. The CDR3 bases are TGTGCCAGCAGTTTAGTCCCGGGATTGCCCCAATTATCACCCCTCCACTTT.

The chain employs TRBV12-3 or TRBV12-4 and TRBJ1-1; D gene uncertain. V lost 3 bases and J 6 bases, leaving 8 bases between the germline ends. This CDR3 comprises 12 residues. CDR3 nucleotides: TGTGCCAGCAGTTTTATGGGAGCTGAAGCTTTCTTT. Amino acid sequence: CASSFMGAEAFF.

The gene calls are TRBV7-2 and TRBJ2-3, with 9 bases lining up with TRBD2. After removal of 2 bases from V and 2 bases from J, the junction contained 8 bases not matched to a gene. Per germline, CDR1 SGHTA and CDR2 FQGNSA. The CDR3 contains 17 residues. CDR3 sequence reads: CASSLQLGLALTDTQYF. In nucleotides, the CDR3 is TGTGCCAGCAGCTTACAGCTCGGACTAGCGCTCACAGATACGCAGTATTTT.

This chain links TRBV7-3 with TRBJ2-7; 12 positions agree with TRBD2. V dropped 3 bases and J dropped 4; count of bases not matched to a gene: 1. Germline-derived CDR1 and CDR2 are SGHTA and FQGTGA. This CDR3 has 14 amino acids. CDR3 bases: TGTGCCAGCAGCTTGACTAGCGGGAGTTACGAGCAGTACTTC. As protein: CASSLTSGSYEQYF.

V and J are TRBV4-2 and TRBJ1-6; D is unresolved. V was pared by 0 bases and J by 10 bases, with 7 bases between. The CDR3 consists of 13 residues. Germline V gene data show CDR1 as LGHNA and CDR2 as YNFKEQ. This chain's CDR3 is CASSQEDQSPLHF. Here the CDR3 DNA reads TGTGCCAGCAGCCAAGAGGATCAGTCACCCCTCCACTTT.

The chain is built from TRBV3-1 (or the pseudogene TRBV3-2) and TRBJ1-3; D remains unclear. V lost 4 bases, J lost 4 bases, and 8 bases lay in between. Looked up from germline, CDR1 is LGHDT and CDR2 is YNNKEL (reference sequence). The CDR3 length is 13 residues. CDR3 amino acids: CASSPPPGNTIYF. The DNA for the CDR3 is TGTGCCAGCAGCCCACCCCCCGGAAACACCATATATTTT.

The J gene is TRBJ2-1, the V gene TRBV10-1; D gene unclear. Germline lookup yields CDR1 WNHNN and CDR2 SYGVQD (reference sequence). V gave up 0 bases and J gave up 6 bases, with 9 bases separating them. The CDR3 runs to 14 residues. The chain's CDR3 is CASSESSRTNEQFF. The CDR3 DNA reads TGCGCCAGCAGTGAGTCGAGCAGGACCAATGAGCAGTTCTTC.